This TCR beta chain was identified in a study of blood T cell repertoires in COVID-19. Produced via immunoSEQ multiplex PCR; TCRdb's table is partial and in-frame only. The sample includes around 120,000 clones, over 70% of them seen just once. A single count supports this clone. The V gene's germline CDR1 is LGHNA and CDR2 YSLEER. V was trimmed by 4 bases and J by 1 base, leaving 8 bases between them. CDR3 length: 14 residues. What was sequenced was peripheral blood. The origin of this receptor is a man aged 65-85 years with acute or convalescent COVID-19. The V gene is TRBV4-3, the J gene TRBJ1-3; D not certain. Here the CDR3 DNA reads TGCGCCAGCAGCCCAACCCTATCTGGAAACACCATATATTTT. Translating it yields CASSPTLSGNTIYF.